These 22 T cell receptor beta chains came from one sample sequenced in a study of cytomegalovirus exposure and HLA in healthy donors. PCR amplification relied on 60 Vbeta primers (plus 13 Jbeta primers). The data were produced by immunoSEQ multiplex PCR, yet TCRdb's version contains in-frame clones alone and is incomplete. The sample carries more than 95,000 clones, about 9.4% recorded once. The specimen sequenced was PBMCs. The receptors here all came from a man aged 40-55 years in good health and CMV-seropositive.

The chain's CDR3 is CASDSGTQNIQYF. In DNA form, the CDR3 reads TGTGCCAGTGATAGCGGGACTCAAAACATTCAGTACTTC. The rearrangement uses TRBV7-2 and TRBJ2-4; 8 positions match TRBD2. Germline V gives CDR1 SGHTA, CDR2 FQGNSA. The V segment lost 9 bases and the J segment 5 bases; nucleotides outside the gene matches: 6. This CDR3 spans 13 amino acids.

The chain employs TRBV5-6 and TRBJ2-3; TRBD2 aligns across 7 bases. Unmatched junction bases numbered 12, after V lost 2 bases and J lost 0 bases. CDR3 length: 18 amino acids. The germline V gene encodes CDR1 SGHDT and CDR2 YYEEEE. The CDR3 sequence: CASSLGLAAGTSTDTQYF. In nucleotides, the CDR3 is TGTGCCAGCAGCTTAGGGCTAGCGGCGGGGACTAGCACAGATACGCAGTATTTT.

The chain joins TRBV27 to TRBJ2-1, with TRBD2 identical over 8 bases. With V trimmed by 6 bases and J by 1 base, 5 bases remained unmatched. This CDR3 is built from 15 residues. Germline lookup yields CDR1 MNHEY and CDR2 SMNVEV (reference sequence). The CDR3 loop reads CASSGGRFSYNEQFF. CDR3 DNA: TGTGCCAGCAGCGGCGGGAGGTTTTCCTACAATGAGCAGTTCTTC.

The chain links TRBV20-1 to TRBJ2-1; D gene ambiguous. This CDR3 region has 10 residues. CDR1 is DFQATT, CDR2 SNEGSKA, per germline (reference sequence). Trimming shortened V by 3 bases and J by 8 bases, and 5 bases separated the two germline ends. The DNA for the CDR3 is TGCAGTGCTAGTAAGCATGAGCAGTTCTTC. This codes for CSASKHEQFF.

This clone was counted only a few times. V and J are TRBV19 and TRBJ1-1; D may be TRBD1 (6 bases). Trimming took off 9 bases at V and 7 bases at J, with 12 bases between the two ends. Germline V gene lookup returns CDR1 LNHDA and CDR2 SQIVND (reference sequence). The CDR3 length is 11 residues. CDR3 region: CASKSRGEAFF. Here the CDR3 DNA reads TGTGCCAGCAAATCCAGGGGTGAAGCTTTCTTT.

In its sample, this clone was seen a few times. The chain couples TRBV7-9 to TRBJ1-5, with TRBD1 matching 7 bases. V lost 5 bases to trimming and J lost 5 bases; unmatched junction nucleotides: 3. The CDR3 runs to 13 residues. Germline CDR1 SEHNR, CDR2 FQNEAQ (reference sequence). The DNA for the CDR3 is TGTGCCAGCAGCATTCAGGGGGATCAGCCCCAGCATTTT. It yields the protein CASSIQGDQPQHF. Variable domain in full (rest from reference TRBV7-9 and TRBJ1-5): DTGVSQNPRHKITKRGQNVTFRCDPISEHNRLYWYRQTLGQGPEFLTYFQNEAQLEKSRLLSDRFSAERPKGSFSTLEIQRTEQGDSAMYLCASSIQGDQPQHFGDGTRLSIL.

This chain uses TRBV4-1 with TRBJ2-1, with 8 bases fitting TRBD2. Germline V gene data show CDR1 as MGHRA and CDR2 as YSYEKL. Trimming removed 1 base from V and 7 bases from J; junction bases left unmatched: 3. The CDR3 length is 14 residues. CDR3 DNA sequence: TGCGCCAGCAGCCAAGTCGGGAGGGTGAATGAGCAGTTCTTC. Translated, it gives CASSQVGRVNEQFF.

The genes are TRBV7-9 and TRBJ2-7; D uncertain. Trimming removed 6 bases at V and 3 bases at J, with 6 bases between. The germline CDR1 and CDR2 sequences are SEHNR and FQNEAQ (reference sequence). The CDR3 is made up of 11 amino acids. The CDR3 loop reads CASRIGYEQYF. Here the CDR3 DNA reads TGTGCCAGCAGGATCGGCTACGAGCAGTACTTC.

The genes are TRBV18 and TRBJ2-3; TRBD2 matches at 13 bases. CDR3 size: 18 residues. Germline V CDR1 and CDR2: KGHSH, LQKENI. The J segment lost 4 bases and the V segment lost 3 bases, leaving 10 bases of the junction unmatched. CDR3 sequence: CASSPRRTSGRGADTQYF. The CDR3 region has the DNA TGTGCCAGCTCACCCCGAAGGACTAGCGGGAGAGGTGCAGATACGCAGTATTTT.

This clone was recorded a few times. J is TRBJ2-7 and V is TRBV5-5, with 12 bases matching TRBD2. This CDR3 is 15 amino acids long. CDR1 is SGHKS, CDR2 YYEKEE, per germline (reference sequence). The V segment lost 5 bases and the J segment 6 bases; nucleotides outside the gene matches: 9. The CDR3 protein is CASRGWTSGKVEQYF. The CDR3 DNA follows: TGTGCCAGCAGGGGTTGGACTAGCGGGAAGGTCGAGCAGTACTTC.

In this sample, this clone turned up a few times. This sequence joins TRBV7-2 and TRBJ1-5; D remains unclear. V lost 0 bases and J lost 0, with 6 bases in between. The germline V gene encodes CDR1 SGHTA and CDR2 FQGNSA. This CDR3 region has 15 residues. The CDR3: CASSLAGVSNQPQHF. The CDR3 nucleotides are TGTGCCAGCAGCTTAGCCGGGGTTAGCAATCAGCCCCAGCATTTT.

This rearrangement joins TRBV11-2 to TRBJ1-4; 9 nucleotides agree with TRBD1. The CDR3 is 14 amino acids. The germline V gene has CDR1 SGHAT and CDR2 FQNNGV. Trimming cost V 3 bases and J 8 bases; bases outside gene matches: 4. The CDR3 sequence: CASSFGTGPEKLFF. CDR3 sequence (DNA): TGTGCCAGCAGCTTCGGGACAGGGCCCGAAAAACTGTTTTTT.

This clone showed up just a few times. The gene calls are TRBV11-3 and TRBJ2-4; D remains unclear. The germline gives CDR1 SGHNT, CDR2 YENEEA. Trimming took off 10 bases at V and 3 bases at J, with 19 bases between the two ends. The CDR3 has 15 residues. DNA of the CDR3: TGTGCCACCATAGAACCGTTATATGGCAAAAACATTCAGTACTTC. It specifies CATIEPLYGKNIQYF.

This clone has more than one count but fewer than ten. Compared with germline, one end of the junction differs, possibly owing to a read error. CDR3 DNA sequence: TGTGCCGGCAGAAAACTACAGGTGGGAGGGGGCACAGATACGCAGTATTTT. As protein: CAGRKLQVGGGTDTQYF. The rearrangement uses TRBV27 and TRBJ2-3; 7 positions match TRBD2. The CDR3 contains 17 residues. Per germline, CDR1 MNHEY and CDR2 SMNVEV (reference sequence).

This clone was recorded a few times. The V call is TRBV2, the J call TRBJ2-1; 8 bases fit TRBD1. V was pared by 7 bases and J by 11 bases, with 10 bases of the junction left unmatched. Looked up from germline, CDR1 is SNHLY and CDR2 is FYNNEI. The CDR3 contains 13 residues. CDR3 bases: TGTGCCAGCAATCCGGACAGGGACCTGAAGCAGTTCTTC. Encoded protein: CASNPDRDLKQFF.

The rearrangement uses TRBV18 and TRBJ2-7; D call uncertain. Germline assignment: CDR1 KGHSH and CDR2 LQKENI. Trimming removed 2 bases from V and 5 bases from J, with 10 bases in between. The CDR3 extends over 13 amino acids. Here the CDR3 DNA reads TGTGCCAGCTCACCATCCCTTTTCCACGAGCAGTACTTC. Protein sequence: CASSPSLFHEQYF.

The CDR3 here is CASSLVRPGGTYEQYF. Written as DNA, the CDR3 is TGTGCCAGCAGCTTAGTTCGGCCAGGGGGGACCTACGAGCAGTACTTC. The V and J genes are TRBV13 and TRBJ2-7; possible D gene TRBD1, 7 bases. The V end was cut by 1 base, the J end by 2 bases, with 15 bases between. CDR3 size: 16 residues. In germline, CDR1 is PRHDT, CDR2 FYEKMQ (reference sequence).

This clone was seen more than once but under ten times. The CDR3 DNA reads TGTGCCAGTAGTATAGACGGCCTGGGAGCTCAGCCCCAGCATTTT. This sequence encodes CASSIDGLGAQPQHF. The V call is TRBV19, the J call TRBJ1-5; D not resolved. This CDR3 is built from 15 residues. Trimming shortened V by 0 bases and J by 6 bases, and 12 bases separated the two germline ends. The germline CDR1 and CDR2 sequences are LNHDA and SQIVND (reference sequence).

The chain is built from TRBV6-6 and TRBJ2-3; 10 positions match TRBD2. With 7 bases clipped from V and 3 bases from J, the junction kept 1 base outside the gene matches. Germline V gives CDR1 MNHNY, CDR2 SVGAGI (reference sequence). The CDR3 totals 13 residues. CDR3 sequence (DNA): TGTGCCAGCACGGGACTAGCGACAGATACGCAGTATTTT. Translation: CASTGLATDTQYF.

CDR3 nucleotide sequence: TGCGCCAGCAGCTCGGGGACAGGGCCAGAGACCCAGTACTTC. It codes for CASSSGTGPETQYF. The V and J genes are TRBV5-1 and TRBJ2-5, with 9 bases matching TRBD1. The CDR3 totals 14 residues. V trimming: 3 bases; J trimming: 4 bases; junction bases outside the gene matches: 4. The V gene's germline CDR1 is SGHRS and CDR2 YFSETQ.

This clone was detected a few times. The chain is built from TRBV2 and TRBJ2-2; D is perhaps TRBD1 (6 bases). This CDR3 is built from 13 residues. Germline V gene sequence: CDR1 SNHLY, CDR2 FYNNEI. The V and J ends lost 8 bases and 6 bases respectively, with 13 bases between them. The CDR3 coding sequence is TGTGCCAGCTCCGACAGGACCCCCGGGGAGCTGTTTTTT. Protein product: CASSDRTPGELFF.

This clone came up a few times. The chain employs TRBV9 and TRBJ2-1; TRBD1 agrees at 7 bases. The germline V gene has CDR1 SGDLS and CDR2 YYNGEE. The CDR3 has 14 residues. V trimming: 4 bases; J trimming: 3 bases; junction bases outside the gene matches: 4. CDR3 nucleotides: TGTGCCAGCAGCATTCGGGACAGCTACAATGAGCAGTTCTTC. Residues: CASSIRDSYNEQFF.